Each of the 9 T cell receptor beta chains below was sequenced from the same sample in a study of T cell responses to AZD1222 COVID-19 vaccine. Clones were sequenced by immunoSEQ multiplex PCR, and TCRdb holds only the in-frame ones, with some missing. The sample holds some 170,000 clones, roughly 89% seen once. This specimen was peripheral blood, taken on day 0 of AZD1222 vaccination. Receptors were obtained from an adult in good health.

The CDR3 spells CASSSGGTDLHF. In DNA form, the CDR3 reads TGTGCCAGCAGCTCGGGGGGGACAGACCTTCACTTT. This chain uses TRBV7-2 with TRBJ1-6; TRBD1 agrees at 7 bases. This CDR3 spans 12 amino acids. The ends lost 4 bases at V and 19 bases at J; junction bases unmatched: 10. Germline V CDR1 and CDR2: SGHTA, FQGNSA.

The rearrangement uses TRBV19 and TRBJ1-5; possibly TRBD1 for D (5 bases). There are 16 residues in the CDR3. The germline CDR1 and CDR2 sequences are LNHDA and SQIVND (reference sequence). V was cut by 5 bases and J by 2 bases, with 16 bases left in between. The CDR3: CASSLSQVRGNQPQHF. In DNA form, the CDR3 reads TGTGCCAGTAGTTTATCACAGGTCAGAGGCAATCAGCCCCAGCATTTT. Full variable domain (rest looked up from reference TRBV19 and TRBJ1-5): DGGITQSPKYLFRKEGQNVTLSCEQNLNHDAMYWYRQDPGQGLRLIYYSQIVNDFQKGDIAEGYSVSREKKESFPLTVTSAQKNPTAFYLCASSLSQVRGNQPQHFGDGTRLSIL.

The chain joins TRBV28 to TRBJ1-5; 8 bases align to TRBD1. The trim removed 6 bases at V and 4 bases at J, leaving 11 bases unmatched. CDR3 size: 16 residues. Germline V lookup: CDR1 MDHEN, CDR2 SYDVKM. The CDR3 reads CASSMRYRGANQPQHF. CDR3 coding DNA: TGTGCCAGCAGCATGAGATACAGGGGGGCAAATCAGCCCCAGCATTTT.

This clone showed up just a few times. For the CDR3, the DNA is TGCGCCAGCAGTGACATAAGAGGGACTAGCGGGATCAGGAACACCGGGGAGCTGTTTTTT. Its protein is CASSDIRGTSGIRNTGELFF. The rearrangement links TRBV10-1 to TRBJ2-2, with 13 bases that match TRBD2. The CDR3 spans 20 residues. Trimming at V came to 3 bases and at J to 1 base, leaving 11 bases not matched to a gene. Germline loops: CDR1 WNHNN, CDR2 SYGVQD (reference sequence).

The chain links TRBV4-1 to TRBJ1-5; perhaps TRBD1 as D (6 bases). Germline loops: CDR1 MGHRA, CDR2 YSYEKL. This CDR3 contains 18 residues. Deletions cut 4 bases from V and 2 bases from J, with 21 bases between. The CDR3 is CASSPPSADRSRNQPQHF. The DNA of the CDR3 is TGCGCCAGCAGCCCCCCCTCAGCCGACAGGAGCCGCAATCAGCCCCAGCATTTT.

This clone was observed a single time. The chain has TRBV7-9 and TRBJ2-1; 9 bases agree with TRBD2. The CDR3 covers 15 residues. Looked up from germline, CDR1 is SEHNR and CDR2 is FQNEAQ (reference sequence). The V segment lost 10 bases and the J segment 7 bases; nucleotides outside the gene matches: 14. Here the CDR3 reads CATTWASGNWNEQFF. The CDR3 DNA is TGTGCCACCACCTGGGCTAGCGGGAACTGGAATGAGCAGTTCTTC.

This clone occurred once. The sample has other DNA sequences that encode this CDR3 too. The CDR3 protein is CASSVAGDTQYF. The CDR3 DNA reads as TGTGCCAGCAGCGTAGCAGGGGATACGCAGTATTTT. The V and J genes are TRBV9 and TRBJ2-3, with a possible D match to TRBD1 (5 bases). Trimming removed 0 bases from V and 6 bases from J, with 5 bases in between. The CDR3 consists of 12 residues. CDR1 and CDR2 (germline): SGDLS, YYNGEE.

This clone was detected only once. Other DNA sequences from this sample encode an identical CDR3 as well. The rearrangement uses TRBV10-3 and TRBJ1-1; 8 bases match TRBD1. The germline V gene has CDR1 ENHRY and CDR2 SYGVKD. There are 13 residues in the CDR3. J was trimmed by 1 base and V by 6 bases; bases with no gene match: 1. In DNA, the CDR3 is TGTGCCATCAGGGGACAGGAGAACACTGAAGCTTTCTTT. Protein: CAIRGQENTEAFF.

V gene TRBV19 combines with J gene TRBJ1-4; D may be TRBD1 (5 bases). CDR1 LNHDA and CDR2 SQIVND come from the germline V gene (reference sequence). This CDR3 has 14 amino acids. V was cut by 6 bases and J by 8 bases, with 16 bases left in between. The CDR3 loop is CASRGSGPREKLFF. CDR3 nucleotides: TGTGCCAGTAGGGGATCGGGGCCACGAGAAAAACTGTTTTTT.